This T cell receptor beta chain was found in a study of cytomegalovirus exposure and HLA in healthy donors. The CDR3 is made up of 16 amino acids. J lost 9 bases, V lost 7 bases, and 18 bases had no gene match. Germline V gives CDR1 LGHNT, CDR2 FRNRAP. With respect to this clone: Its target is unknown.

Regarding the study as a whole: HLA alleles showed associations with 15,000 to 20,000 TCR beta sequences in a later analysis, at a 0.05 false discovery rate. For TCR beta chains, V- and J-gene trimming was later linked to a missense DCLRE1C variant. A later analysis appeared to link common viral pathogens to several of the most significant clusters. Specificity for CMV antigens was confirmed in vitro for a few of the CMV-associated chains.

The PCR was carried out with 60 Vbeta primers and 13 Jbeta primers. Clones were sequenced by immunoSEQ multiplex PCR, and TCRdb holds only the in-frame ones, with some missing. The table includes around 100,000 clones, around 66% detected once. Sequencing was carried out using PBMCs. The V gene is TRBV12-5, the J gene TRBJ2-1; 7 bases fit TRBD1. The origin of this receptor is a man aged 25-40 years in good health and CMV-seronegative. CDR3 nucleotides: TGTGCTAGTGACCCCATAGACAGGGTAGGCCCAGTTGAGCAGTTCTTC. It codes for CASDPIDRVGPVEQFF.